The entry below gives a single T cell receptor beta chain sequence along with its context. This sample was taken from a study of preoperative IRX-2 immunotherapy in early breast cancer. This CDR3 contains 15 residues. Unmatched junction bases numbered 4, after V lost 4 bases and J lost 0 bases. The V gene's germline CDR1 is SGDLS and CDR2 YYNGEE. Profiling relied on immunoSEQ multiplex PCR, and the TCRdb table lists in-frame clones only, not all of them. The sample holds roughly 43,000 clones, 85% to 95% seen once. Treatment indicated: preoperative locoregional IRX-2 cytokine immunotherapy. Patients received preoperative, locoregional IRX-2 cytokine immunotherapy in a phase Ib study.

The input for sequencing was tumor tissue, taken after IRX-2 immunotherapy. The receptor was derived from a human donor with breast cancer. The chain recombines TRBV9 with TRBJ2-7; 10 bases match TRBD2. CDR3 sequence (DNA): TGTGCCAGCAGCTTTAGCGGGGGGAGCTCCTACGAGCAGTACTTC. Amino acids: CASSFSGGSSYEQYF.